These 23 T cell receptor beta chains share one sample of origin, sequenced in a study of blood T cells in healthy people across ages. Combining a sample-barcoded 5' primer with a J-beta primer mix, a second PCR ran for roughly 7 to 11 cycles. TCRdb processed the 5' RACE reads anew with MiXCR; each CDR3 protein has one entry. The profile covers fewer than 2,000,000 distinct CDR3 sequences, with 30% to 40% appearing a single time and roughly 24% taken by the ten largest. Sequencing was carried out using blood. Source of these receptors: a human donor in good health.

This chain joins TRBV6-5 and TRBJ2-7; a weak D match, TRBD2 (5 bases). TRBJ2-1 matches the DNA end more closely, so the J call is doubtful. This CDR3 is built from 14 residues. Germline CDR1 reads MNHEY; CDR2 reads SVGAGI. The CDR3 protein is CASSWREGAYEQFF. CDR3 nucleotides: TGTGCCAGCAGTTGGCGAGAGGGAGCCTACGAGCAGTTCTTC.

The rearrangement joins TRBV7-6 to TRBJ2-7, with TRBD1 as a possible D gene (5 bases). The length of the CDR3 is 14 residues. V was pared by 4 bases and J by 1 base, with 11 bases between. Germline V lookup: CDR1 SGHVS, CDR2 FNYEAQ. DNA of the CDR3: TGTGCCAGCAGCTCAGGGAAAGCGTCCTACGAGCAGTACTTC. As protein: CASSSGKASYEQYF.

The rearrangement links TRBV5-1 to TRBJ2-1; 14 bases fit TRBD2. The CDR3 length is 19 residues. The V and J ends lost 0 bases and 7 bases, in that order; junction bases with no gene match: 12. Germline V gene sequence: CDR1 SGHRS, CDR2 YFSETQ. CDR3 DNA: TGCGCCAGCAGCTTGGCGTGGCAGGGGACTAGCGGGGGCCGTAATGAGCAGTTCTTC. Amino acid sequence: CASSLAWQGTSGGRNEQFF.

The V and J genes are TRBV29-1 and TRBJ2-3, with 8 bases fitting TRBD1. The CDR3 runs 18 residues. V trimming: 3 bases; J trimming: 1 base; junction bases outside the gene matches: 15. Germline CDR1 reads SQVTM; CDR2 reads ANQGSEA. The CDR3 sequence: CSVDRKVARGQGTDTQYF. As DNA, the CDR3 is TGCAGCGTTGATAGAAAGGTGGCCCGGGGACAGGGCACAGATACGCAGTATTTT.

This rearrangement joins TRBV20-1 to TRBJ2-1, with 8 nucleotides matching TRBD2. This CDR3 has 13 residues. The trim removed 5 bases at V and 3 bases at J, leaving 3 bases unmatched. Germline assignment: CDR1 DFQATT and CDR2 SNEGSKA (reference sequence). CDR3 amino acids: CSAAGTSYNEQFF. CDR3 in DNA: TGCAGTGCTGCCGGGACTAGCTACAATGAGCAGTTCTTC.

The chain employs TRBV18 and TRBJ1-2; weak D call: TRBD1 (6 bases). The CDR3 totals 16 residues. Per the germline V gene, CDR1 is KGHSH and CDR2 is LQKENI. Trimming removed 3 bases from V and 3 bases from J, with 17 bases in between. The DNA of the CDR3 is TGTGCCAGCTCACCTTCCGCAGGGGAAAATTACTATGGCTACACCTTC. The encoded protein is CASSPSAGENYYGYTF.

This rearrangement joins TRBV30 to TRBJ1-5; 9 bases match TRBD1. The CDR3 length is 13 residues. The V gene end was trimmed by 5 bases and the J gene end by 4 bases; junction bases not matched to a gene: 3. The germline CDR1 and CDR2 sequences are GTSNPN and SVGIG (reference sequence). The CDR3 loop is CAWAQGANQPQHF. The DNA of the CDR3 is TGTGCCTGGGCACAGGGGGCGAATCAGCCCCAGCATTTT.

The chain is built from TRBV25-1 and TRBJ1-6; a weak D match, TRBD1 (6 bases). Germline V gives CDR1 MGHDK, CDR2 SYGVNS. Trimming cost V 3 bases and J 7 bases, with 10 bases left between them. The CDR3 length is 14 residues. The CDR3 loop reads CASSDHRENSPLHF. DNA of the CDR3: TGTGCCAGCAGTGATCACAGGGAGAATTCACCCCTCCACTTT.

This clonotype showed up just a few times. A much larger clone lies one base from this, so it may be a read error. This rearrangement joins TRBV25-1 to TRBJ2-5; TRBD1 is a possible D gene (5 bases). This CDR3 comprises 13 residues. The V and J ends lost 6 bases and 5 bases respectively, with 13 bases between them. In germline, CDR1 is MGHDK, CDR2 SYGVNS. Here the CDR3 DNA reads TGTGCCAGCAGGGAAAGGGGCCGTGAGACCCAGTACTTC. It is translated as CASRERGRETQYF. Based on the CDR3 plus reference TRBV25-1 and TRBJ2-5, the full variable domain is EADIYQTPRYLVIGTGKKITLECSQTMGHDKMYWYQQDPGMELHLIHYSYGVNSTEKGDLSSESTVSRIRTEHFPLTLESARPSHTSQYLCASRERGRETQYFGPGTRLLVL.

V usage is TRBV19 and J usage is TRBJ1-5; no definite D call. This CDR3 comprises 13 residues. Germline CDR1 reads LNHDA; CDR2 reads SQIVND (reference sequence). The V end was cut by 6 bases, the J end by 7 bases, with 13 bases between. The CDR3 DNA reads TGTGCCAGTAGCTGGGAGGCGGGACAGCCCCAGCATTTT. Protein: CASSWEAGQPQHF.

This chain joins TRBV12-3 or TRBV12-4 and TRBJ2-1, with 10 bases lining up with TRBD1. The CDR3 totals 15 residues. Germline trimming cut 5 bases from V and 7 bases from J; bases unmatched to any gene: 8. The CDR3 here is CASSVRQGAGNEQFF. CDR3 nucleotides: TGTGCCAGCAGTGTGAGACAGGGGGCGGGAAATGAGCAGTTCTTC.

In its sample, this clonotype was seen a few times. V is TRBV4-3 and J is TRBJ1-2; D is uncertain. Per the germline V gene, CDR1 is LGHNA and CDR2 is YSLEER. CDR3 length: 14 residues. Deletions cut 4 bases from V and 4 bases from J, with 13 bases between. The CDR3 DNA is TGCGCCAGCAGCCTCAGGTCCCAGGTCTATGGCTACACCTTC. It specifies CASSLRSQVYGYTF.

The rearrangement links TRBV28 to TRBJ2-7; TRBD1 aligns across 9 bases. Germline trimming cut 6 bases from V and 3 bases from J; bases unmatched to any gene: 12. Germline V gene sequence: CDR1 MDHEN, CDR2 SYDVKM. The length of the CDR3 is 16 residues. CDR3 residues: CASSPPKDRGYYEQYF. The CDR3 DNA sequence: TGTGCCAGCAGCCCCCCTAAGGACAGGGGCTACTACGAGCAGTACTTC. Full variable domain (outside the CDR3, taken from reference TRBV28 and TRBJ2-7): DVKVTQSSRYLVKRTGEKVFLECVQDMDHENMFWYRQDPGLGLRLIYFSYDVKMKEKGDIPEGYSVSREKKERFSLILESASTNQTSMYLCASSPPKDRGYYEQYFGPGTRLTVT.

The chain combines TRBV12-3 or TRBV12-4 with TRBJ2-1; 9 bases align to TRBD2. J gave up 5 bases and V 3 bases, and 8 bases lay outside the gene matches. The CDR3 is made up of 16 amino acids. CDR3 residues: CASSLRWTSVDNEQFF. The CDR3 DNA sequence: TGTGCCAGCAGTTTGCGTTGGACTAGCGTAGACAATGAGCAGTTCTTC.

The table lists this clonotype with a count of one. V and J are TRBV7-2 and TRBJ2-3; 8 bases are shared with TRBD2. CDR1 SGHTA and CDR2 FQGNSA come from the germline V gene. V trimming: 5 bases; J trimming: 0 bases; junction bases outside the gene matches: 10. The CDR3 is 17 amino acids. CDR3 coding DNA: TGTGCCAGCAGCCCTACGAGACTAGCGATTAGCACAGATACGCAGTATTTT. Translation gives CASSPTRLAISTDTQYF. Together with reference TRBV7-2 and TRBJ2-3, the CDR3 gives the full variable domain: GAGVSQSPSNKVTEKGKDVELRCDPISGHTALYWYRQSLGQGLEFLIYFQGNSAPDKSGLPSDRFSAERTGGSVSTLTIQRTQQEDSAVYLCASSPTRLAISTDTQYFGPGTRLTVL.

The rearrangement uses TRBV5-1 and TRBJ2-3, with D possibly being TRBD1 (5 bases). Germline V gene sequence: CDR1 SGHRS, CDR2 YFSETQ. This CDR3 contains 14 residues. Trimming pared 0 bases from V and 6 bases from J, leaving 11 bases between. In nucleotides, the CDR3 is TGCGCCAGCAGCTTGGGTTCAGGGTATGATACGCAGTATTTT. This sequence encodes CASSLGSGYDTQYF.

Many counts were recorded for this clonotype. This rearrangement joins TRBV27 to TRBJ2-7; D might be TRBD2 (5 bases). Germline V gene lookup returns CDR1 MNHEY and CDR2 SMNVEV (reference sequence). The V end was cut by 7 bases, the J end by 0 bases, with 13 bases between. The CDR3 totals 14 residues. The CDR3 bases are TGTGCCAGCATCGGGGAATACCCCTCCTACGAGCAGTACTTC. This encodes CASIGEYPSYEQYF.

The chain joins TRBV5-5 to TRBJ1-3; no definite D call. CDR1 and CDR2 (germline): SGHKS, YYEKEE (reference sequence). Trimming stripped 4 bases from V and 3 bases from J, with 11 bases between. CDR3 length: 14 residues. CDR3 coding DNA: TGTGCCAGCAGCCGTTTTCGCCTTGGAAACACCATATATTTT. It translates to CASSRFRLGNTIYF.

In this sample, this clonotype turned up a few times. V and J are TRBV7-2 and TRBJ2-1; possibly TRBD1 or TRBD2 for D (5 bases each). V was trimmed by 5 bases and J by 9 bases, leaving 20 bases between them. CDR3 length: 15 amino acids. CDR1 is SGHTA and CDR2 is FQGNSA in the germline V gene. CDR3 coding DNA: TGTGCCAGCAGCCTGGGACCCCCCGAGGGCAGTGAGCAGTTCTTC. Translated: CASSLGPPEGSEQFF.

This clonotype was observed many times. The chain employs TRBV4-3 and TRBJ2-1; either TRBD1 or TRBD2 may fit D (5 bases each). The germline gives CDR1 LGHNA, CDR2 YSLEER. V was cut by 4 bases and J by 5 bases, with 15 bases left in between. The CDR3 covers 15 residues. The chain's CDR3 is CASSPGRLFNNEQFF. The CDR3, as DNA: TGCGCCAGCAGCCCGGGACGCCTCTTTAACAATGAGCAGTTCTTC.

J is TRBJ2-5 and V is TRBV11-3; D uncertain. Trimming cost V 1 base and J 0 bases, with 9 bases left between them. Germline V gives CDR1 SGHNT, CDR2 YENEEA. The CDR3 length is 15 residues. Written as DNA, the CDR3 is TGTGCCAGCAGCTTAGGTACCCGGTACCAAGAGACCCAGTACTTC. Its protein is CASSLGTRYQETQYF.

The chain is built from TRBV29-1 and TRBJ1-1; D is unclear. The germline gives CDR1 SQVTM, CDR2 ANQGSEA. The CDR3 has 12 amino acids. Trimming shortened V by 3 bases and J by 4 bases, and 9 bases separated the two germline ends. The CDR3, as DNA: TGCAGCGTTGAGAGGGAGGTCACTGAAGCTTTCTTT. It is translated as CSVEREVTEAFF.

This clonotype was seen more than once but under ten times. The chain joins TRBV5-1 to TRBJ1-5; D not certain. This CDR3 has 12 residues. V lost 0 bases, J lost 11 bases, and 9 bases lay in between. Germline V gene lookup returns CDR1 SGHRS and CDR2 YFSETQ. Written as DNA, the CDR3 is TGCGCCAGCAGCTTGGATGGGCCGACCCAGCATTTT. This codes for CASSLDGPTQHF.